These 3 T cell receptor beta chains came from one sample sequenced in a study of T cell clusters in autoimmune cytopenias. One tube held mixed TRB-A and TRB-B primer pools for touch-down PCR. TCRdb reprocessed the multiplex PCR reads and stores each CDR3 protein as one record, lacking DNA. This sample's table reports around 1,600 distinct CDR3 sequences. TRB amplification used approximately 270 ng of peripheral blood genomic DNA. This sample was shared with a second study, whose subject was T cell repertoires in aging, cancer and after chemotherapy.

The sample taken for sequencing was peripheral blood. These TCRs come from a human donor in good health.

The CDR3 loop is CSASGQGYEQYF. V is TRBV29-1 and J is TRBJ2-7; TCRdb selects TRBD1, and the lack of DNA leaves this call unchecked. This CDR3 is built from 12 residues. The germline gives CDR1 SQVTM, CDR2 ANQGSEA.

This clonotype is classed as medium-sized by frequency. This chain uses TRBV18 with TRBJ2-7; TCRdb's D call of TRBD1 is untestable without DNA. Germline CDR1 KGHSH, CDR2 LQKENI. This CDR3 is 16 amino acids long. CDR3 sequence: CASSQTGARGAYEQYF.

Frequency places this clonotype as medium-sized. V is TRBV20-1 and J is TRBJ2-5; TCRdb calls TRBD1, which cannot be checked without DNA. The CDR3 covers 11 residues. Germline CDR1 is DFQATT and CDR2 is SNEGSKA (reference sequence). The CDR3 sequence: CSASGLETQYF.